Below, 28 T cell receptor beta chains from the same sample are listed, as sequenced in a study of T cell responses to AZD1222 COVID-19 vaccine. The assay was immunoSEQ multiplex PCR, and TCRdb's table has in-frame clones only and misses some. The sample lists tens of thousands of clones, around 80% seen once, with about 26% in the top ten. The sequenced sample was peripheral blood, obtained 28 days after the second dose of the MenACWY control vaccine. The source is an adult who received the MenACWY meningococcal vaccine as a control.

This clone was picked up a small number of times. The V call is TRBV2, the J call TRBJ2-1; 9 positions match TRBD2. From germline, CDR1 is SNHLY and CDR2 FYNNEI. The CDR3 length is 12 residues. J gave up 6 bases and V 10 bases, and 4 bases lay outside the gene matches. The chain's CDR3 is CATRGGRNEQFF. The CDR3 DNA is TGTGCCACGCGGGGGGGCCGCAATGAGCAGTTCTTC.

V is TRBV28 and J is TRBJ1-2; D is perhaps TRBD1 (5 bases). Trimming pared 2 bases from V and 8 bases from J, leaving 21 bases between. The CDR3 spans 16 residues. Germline values: CDR1 MDHEN, CDR2 SYDVKM. The CDR3 here is CASSLGGRGRVNGYTF. CDR3 bases: TGTGCCAGCAGTTTAGGAGGGCGGGGGAGAGTAAACGGCTACACCTTC.

The rearrangement links TRBV6-5 to TRBJ1-6; no reliable D call. Trimming stripped 8 bases from V and 3 bases from J, with 8 bases between. The CDR3 runs 13 residues. The germline CDR1 and CDR2 sequences are MNHEY and SVGAGI. The CDR3 DNA is TGTGCCAGCTGTCGGGACTATAATTCACCCCTCCACTTT. This sequence encodes CASCRDYNSPLHF.

The V call is TRBV30, the J call TRBJ1-1, with D tentatively TRBD1 (6 bases). The CDR3 is 12 residues long. Per the germline V gene, CDR1 is GTSNPN and CDR2 is SVGIG (reference sequence). Trimming cost V 8 bases and J 1 base, with 11 bases left between them. The CDR3 sequence is CARTGRNTEAFF. CDR3 DNA sequence: TGTGCCCGTACAGGGCGGAACACTGAAGCTTTCTTT.

The chain combines TRBV3-1 (or the pseudogene TRBV3-2) with TRBJ1-1, with a weak D call TRBD1 (5 bases). Per the germline V gene, CDR1 is LGHDT and CDR2 is YNNKEL (reference sequence). V was pared by 0 bases and J by 2 bases, with 7 bases between. The CDR3 length is 14 residues. The CDR3 DNA reads as TGTGCCAGCAGCCAAGACAGGGCAAACACTGAAGCTTTCTTT. As protein: CASSQDRANTEAFF.

The CDR3 bases are TGTGCCAGCAGATCCACAGGGGGGAACACCGGGGAGCTGTTTTTT. Translation: CASRSTGGNTGELFF. V and J are TRBV5-6 and TRBJ2-2; 8 bases fit TRBD1. The CDR3 consists of 15 residues. Germline V gene lookup returns CDR1 SGHDT and CDR2 YYEEEE. V trimming: 5 bases; J trimming: 1 base; junction bases outside the gene matches: 4.

The chain employs TRBV7-8 and TRBJ2-7, with 10 bases lining up with TRBD1. Per the germline V gene, CDR1 is SGHVS and CDR2 is FQNEAQ. J gave up 3 bases and V 5 bases, and 7 bases lay outside the gene matches. The CDR3 sequence is 15 residues long. CDR3 loop: CASSGGTGDFYEQYF. CDR3 sequence (DNA): TGTGCCAGCAGCGGTGGGACAGGGGATTTCTACGAGCAGTACTTC.

The chain joins TRBV6-2 or TRBV6-3 to TRBJ2-5; 7 nucleotides agree with TRBD1. The CDR3 consists of 14 residues. CDR1 and CDR2 from the germline V gene are MNHEY and SVGEGT. The V gene end was trimmed by 2 bases and the J gene end by 1 base; junction bases not matched to a gene: 1. This chain's CDR3 is CASSYEGAQETQYF. CDR3 nucleotide sequence: TGTGCCAGCAGTTACGAGGGGGCCCAAGAGACCCAGTACTTC.

V gene TRBV2 combines with J gene TRBJ1-1, with 9 positions matching TRBD1. V shed 8 bases and J 6 bases; nucleotides not matched to a gene: 7. Germline V gives CDR1 SNHLY, CDR2 FYNNEI. The CDR3 totals 13 residues. The CDR3 coding sequence is TGTGCCAGCTATACGGGGACAGGGTCTGAAGCTTTCTTT. This gives the protein CASYTGTGSEAFF.

The rearrangement joins TRBV7-9 to TRBJ2-3, with a possible D match to TRBD2 (5 bases). The CDR3 extends over 13 amino acids. Trimming shortened V by 6 bases and J by 2 bases, and 9 bases separated the two germline ends. CDR1 and CDR2 (germline): SEHNR, FQNEAQ (reference sequence). The CDR3 spells CASSPRDTDTQYF. The CDR3 DNA is TGTGCCAGCAGTCCTCGGGACACAGATACGCAGTATTTT. Full variable domain (remainder filled in from reference TRBV7-9 and TRBJ2-3): DTGVSQNPRHKITKRGQNVTFRCDPISEHNRLYWYRQTLGQGPEFLTYFQNEAQLEKSRLLSDRFSAERPKGSFSTLEIQRTEQGDSAMYLCASSPRDTDTQYFGPGTRLTVL.

The rearrangement links TRBV28 to TRBJ1-5, with D possibly being TRBD1 (5 bases). This CDR3 is 16 amino acids long. Germline assignment: CDR1 MDHEN and CDR2 SYDVKM. V lost 6 bases and J lost 2, with 17 bases in between. The CDR3 DNA follows: TGTGCCAGCAGCCCCCGAGGCCCGGGGCGCAATCAGCCCCAGCATTTT. This sequence encodes CASSPRGPGRNQPQHF.

The chain employs TRBV4-3 and TRBJ2-2, with D tentatively TRBD1 (5 bases). Deletions cut 0 bases from V and 2 bases from J, with 10 bases between. CDR3 length: 16 amino acids. Germline V gives CDR1 LGHNA, CDR2 YSLEER. CDR3 in amino acids: CASSQDSGQNTGELFF. The CDR3 DNA reads as TGCGCCAGCAGCCAAGATTCAGGACAAAACACCGGGGAGCTGTTTTTT.

The chain recombines TRBV12-3 or TRBV12-4 with TRBJ1-5; no reliable D call. This CDR3 spans 12 amino acids. V was clipped by 2 bases and J by 7 bases, with 6 bases between them. The CDR3 region is CASSLMGQPQHF. The CDR3 nucleotides read TGTGCCAGCAGTTTAATGGGCCAGCCCCAGCATTTT.

The CDR3 protein is CASSRTGLGARGYTF. The CDR3 coding sequence is TGTGCCAGCAGCCGAACAGGGTTGGGGGCTAGGGGCTACACCTTC. This chain connects TRBV6-5 to TRBJ1-2, with D maybe TRBD1 (6 bases). The V end lost 6 bases, the J end lost 8 bases, and 22 bases lay between the germline ends. CDR3 length equals 15 residues. CDR1 MNHEY and CDR2 SVGAGI come from the germline V gene.

V gene TRBV7-8 combines with J gene TRBJ1-1, with no clear D. The germline V gene has CDR1 SGHVS and CDR2 FQNEAQ. Trimming removed 0 bases from V and 1 base from J, with 3 bases in between. The CDR3 covers 13 residues. CDR3 coding DNA: TGTGCCAGCAGCTTAGCGGGGAACACTGAAGCTTTCTTT. It codes for CASSLAGNTEAFF.

J is TRBJ1-5 and V is TRBV15; D is ambiguous. Per the germline V gene, CDR1 is LNHNV and CDR2 is YYDKDF (reference sequence). V dropped 0 bases and J dropped 4 bases, with 10 bases sitting between them. The CDR3 sequence is 15 residues long. The CDR3: CATSRDRRGNQPQHF. The CDR3 DNA sequence: TGTGCCACCAGCAGAGATAGACGGGGAAATCAGCCCCAGCATTTT.

In its sample, this clone was seen once. For the CDR3, the DNA is TGTGCCAGCAGCTTGTCCCGGGACAGTGAAGCTTTCTTT. As protein: CASSLSRDSEAFF. The chain couples TRBV7-3 to TRBJ1-1, with 7 nucleotides matching TRBD1. V shed 3 bases, J shed 7 bases, and the junction held 5 bases outside the gene matches. This CDR3 comprises 13 residues. Germline V lookup: CDR1 SGHTA, CDR2 FQGTGA.

The rearrangement uses TRBV19 and TRBJ1-4; D is uncertain. V was clipped by 5 bases and J by 0 bases, with 13 bases between them. The CDR3 sequence is 16 residues long. The germline V gene encodes CDR1 LNHDA and CDR2 SQIVND (reference sequence). The CDR3 loop reads CASSAPHLATNEKLFF. Written as DNA, the CDR3 is TGTGCCAGTAGTGCACCTCATCTTGCAACTAATGAAAAACTGTTTTTT.

This clone has only one observation. This rearrangement joins TRBV5-1 to TRBJ1-2; 8 bases are a match to TRBD1. Germline lookup yields CDR1 SGHRS and CDR2 YFSETQ. Losses at the gene ends were 4 bases for V and 3 bases for J; bases not matched to a gene: 2. This CDR3 region has 13 residues. CDR3 DNA: TGCGCCAGCAGCCAGACAGGGGACTATGGCTACACCTTC. This codes for CASSQTGDYGYTF.

This clone was observed a few times. The V gene is TRBV18, the J gene TRBJ1-3; D perhaps matches TRBD1 (6 bases). Germline CDR1 is KGHSH and CDR2 is LQKENI. The CDR3 has 19 residues. Trimming stripped 0 bases from V and 4 bases from J, with 22 bases between. Here the CDR3 DNA reads TGTGCCAGCTCACCACCGAGGACAGTGGGCTTTATGGAAGGAAACACCATATATTTT. As protein: CASSPPRTVGFMEGNTIYF.

The chain couples TRBV5-5 to TRBJ2-2; D tentatively fits TRBD1 or TRBD2 (5 bases each). Per germline, CDR1 SGHKS and CDR2 YYEKEE (reference sequence). V lost 0 bases to trimming and J lost 5 bases, with 11 bases between them. CDR3 length: 15 residues. CDR3 in amino acids: CASSLEGSGTGELFF. DNA of the CDR3: TGTGCCAGCAGCTTGGAGGGGTCGGGGACCGGGGAGCTGTTTTTT.

This chain connects TRBV30 to TRBJ2-5, with 9 bases identical to TRBD1. Germline-derived CDR1 and CDR2 are GTSNPN and SVGIG (reference sequence). V lost 2 bases, J lost 4 bases, and 11 bases stayed unmatched. This CDR3 comprises 16 residues. CDR3 loop: CAWSRRGTGFGETQYF. The DNA for the CDR3 is TGTGCCTGGAGTAGGAGGGGGACAGGGTTCGGAGAGACCCAGTACTTC.

The chain combines TRBV7-2 with TRBJ2-7, with D uncertain. The germline CDR1 and CDR2 sequences are SGHTA and FQGNSA. Between the trimmed V and J ends, which lost 5 bases and 4 bases, there was a span of 15 bases. This CDR3 has 14 amino acids. CDR3 nucleotide sequence: TGTGCCAGCAGCCCTGGACCAGAGATTTACGAGCAGTACTTC. Amino acid sequence: CASSPGPEIYEQYF. The whole variable domain, filled in from reference TRBV7-2 and TRBJ2-7, reads GAGVSQSPSNKVTEKGKDVELRCDPISGHTALYWYRQSLGQGLEFLIYFQGNSAPDKSGLPSDRFSAERTGGSVSTLTIQRTQQEDSAVYLCASSPGPEIYEQYFGPGTRLTVT.

V and J are TRBV7-9 and TRBJ1-1; D is possibly TRBD1 (5 bases). Between the trimmed V and J ends, which lost 5 bases and 5 bases, there was a span of 9 bases. The CDR3 contains 12 residues. Germline lookup yields CDR1 SEHNR and CDR2 FQNEAQ (reference sequence). The DNA of the CDR3 is TGTGCCAGCAGCAGGGGAGGAACTGAAGCTTTCTTT. This sequence encodes CASSRGGTEAFF.

This chain joins TRBV5-1 and TRBJ1-1, with 7 nucleotides matching TRBD1. The CDR3 sequence is 15 residues long. Germline CDR1 is SGHRS and CDR2 is YFSETQ. The V gene end was trimmed by 6 bases and the J gene end by 4 bases; junction bases not matched to a gene: 12. In DNA form, the CDR3 reads TGCGCCAGCACCCCGGAGGGGGCGCGGCTCACTGAAGCTTTCTTT. Translation gives CASTPEGARLTEAFF. Together with reference TRBV5-1 and TRBJ1-1, the CDR3 gives the full variable domain: KAGVTQTPRYLIKTRGQQVTLSCSPISGHRSVSWYQQTPGQGLQFLFEYFSETQRNKGNFPGRFSGRQFSNSRSEMNVSTLELGDSALYLCASTPEGARLTEAFFGQGTRLTVV.

J is TRBJ1-4 and V is TRBV2; 7 bases align to TRBD1. V dropped 7 bases and J dropped 7; count of bases not matched to a gene: 3. Germline CDR1 SNHLY, CDR2 FYNNEI. The CDR3 covers 12 residues. In nucleotides, the CDR3 is TGTGCCAGCACGGGACAGATTGAAAAACTGTTTTTT. This codes for CASTGQIEKLFF.

V gene TRBV6-2 or TRBV6-3 combines with J gene TRBJ1-6; a weak D match, TRBD1 (5 bases). Per germline, CDR1 MNHEY and CDR2 SVGEGT. Trimming left V 1 base short and J 5 bases short, with 6 bases between. The CDR3 loop spans 14 amino acids. The CDR3 loop is CASSYLTDNSPLHF. The CDR3 DNA is TGTGCCAGCAGTTACTTGACAGATAATTCACCCCTCCACTTT.

The chain recombines TRBV6-1 with TRBJ1-2; tentatively, D is TRBD1 (5 bases). Per germline, CDR1 MNHNS and CDR2 SASEGT. With 2 bases removed from V and 4 bases from J, the gap between germline ends came to 14 bases. The CDR3 is made up of 15 amino acids. The CDR3 DNA follows: TGTGCCAGCAGTGAAAGGTCCTTTGGGGGCTATGGCTACACCTTC. It specifies CASSERSFGGYGYTF.